Sequencing of this T cell receptor (beta chain) was carried out in a study of beta chain features in type 1 diabetes. Study-wide points: HLA influence on TCRB rearrangement stayed unresolved here. Patients' naive, central memory and regulatory TCRB repertoires appeared more alike than those of healthy donors. Individuals with type 1 diabetes displayed fewer insertions and more deletions at VDJ junctions. Shorter TCRB CDR3s, moderately but significantly so, were found in Type 1 diabetes patients in all four CD4+ subsets.

This clone was observed a few times. Antigen specificity is unknown. Of the isolated RNA, all was reverse transcribed, and so the sequenced material was expressed TCRB transcripts. Sequenced by immunoSEQ multiplex PCR; TCRdb stores in-frame clones only, minus some. The sample yields hundreds of thousands of clones, about 14% seen once. Per donor, one heparinised blood draw averaged about 116 mL. The material sequenced was naive CD4+ T cells from blood. The receptor was derived from a man younger than 35 with type 1 diabetes.

Written as DNA, the CDR3 is TGCGCCAGCAGCCAAGATCGGGACAGGGGGCCGGTGAATGAGCAGTTCTTC. Residues: CASSQDRDRGPVNEQFF. V is TRBV4-3 and J is TRBJ2-1; the match to TRBD1 covers 12 bases. V was clipped by 0 bases and J by 7 bases; unmatched bases: 7. The CDR3 sequence is 17 residues long. Germline CDR1 LGHNA, CDR2 YSLEER.